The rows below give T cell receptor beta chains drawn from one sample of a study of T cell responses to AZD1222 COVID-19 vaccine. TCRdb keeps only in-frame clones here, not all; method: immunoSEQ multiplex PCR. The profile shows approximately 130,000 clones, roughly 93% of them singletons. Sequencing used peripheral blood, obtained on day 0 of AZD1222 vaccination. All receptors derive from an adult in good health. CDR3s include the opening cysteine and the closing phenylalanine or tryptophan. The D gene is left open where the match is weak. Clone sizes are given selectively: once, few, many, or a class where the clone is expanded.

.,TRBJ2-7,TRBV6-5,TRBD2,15,TGTGCCAGCGCCCCAGGGACTAGCGGGTCCTACGAGCAGTACTTC,CASAPGTSGSYEQYF
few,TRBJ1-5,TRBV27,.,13,TGTGCCAGCAGGGCGCGGGCCAATCAGCCCCAGCATTTT,CASRARANQPQHF
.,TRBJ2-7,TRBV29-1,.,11,TGCAGCGCTTCGGACTCCTACGAGCAGTACTTC,CSASDSYEQYF
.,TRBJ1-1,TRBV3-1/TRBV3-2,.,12,TGTGCCAGCAGCCATCCCGCCAGGGAAGCTTTCTTT,CASSHPAREAFF
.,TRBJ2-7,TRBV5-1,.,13,TGCGCCAGCAGCGAAGACACCTCCTACGAGCAGTACTTC,CASSEDTSYEQYF
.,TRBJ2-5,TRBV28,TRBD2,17,TGTGCCAGCAGTTTGTGGTCGGAGACTAGCGGGAAAGAGACCCAGTACTTC,CASSLWSETSGKETQYF
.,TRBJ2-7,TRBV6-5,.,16,TGTGCCAGCAGTTACAGCGCTAGGATGGGGACCTACGAGCAGTACTTC,CASSYSARMGTYEQYF
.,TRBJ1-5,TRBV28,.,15,TGTGCCAGCAGTTTATTGTTACAGGGTGGTCAGCCCCAGCATTTT,CASSLLLQGGQPQHF
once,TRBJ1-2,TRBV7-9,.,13,TGTGCCAGCAGCCCGACAGGCTCCTATGGCTACACCTTC,CASSPTGSYGYTF
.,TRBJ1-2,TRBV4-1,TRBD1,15,TGCGCCAGCAGCCAAGCCACCCGGGACAGGGTCGGCTACACCTTC,CASSQATRDRVGYTF
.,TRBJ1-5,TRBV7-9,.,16,TGTGCCAGCAGCTTAGGACTCGGGGTGGGGGAGGACCCCCAGCATTTT,CASSLGLGVGEDPQHF
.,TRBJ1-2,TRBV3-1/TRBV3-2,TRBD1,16,TGTGCCAGCAGCCAGATGGGCACAGGGGGCGCGGAGGGCTACACCTTC,CASSQMGTGGAEGYTF
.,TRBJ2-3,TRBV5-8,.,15,TGTGCCAGCAGCTTGGGCCCCGGGGAAACAGATACGCAGTATTTT,CASSLGPGETDTQYF
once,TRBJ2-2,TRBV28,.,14,TGTGCCAGCAGTTTAGCTCGGCACACCGGGGAGCTGTTTTTT,CASSLARHTGELFF
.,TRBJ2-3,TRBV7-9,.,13,TGTGCCAGCAGCTACAGGGCCACAGATACGCAGTATTTT,CASSYRATDTQYF
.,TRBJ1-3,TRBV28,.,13,TGTGCCAGCAGTCGCCAAGCTGGAAACACCATATATTTT,CASSRQAGNTIYF
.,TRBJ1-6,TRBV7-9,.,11,TGTGCCAGCAGCTTAAATTCACCCCTCCACTTT,CASSLNSPLHF
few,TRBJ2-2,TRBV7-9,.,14,TGTGCCAGCAGGTCGGCCACCAGCACCGGGGAGCTGTTTTTT,CASRSATSTGELFF
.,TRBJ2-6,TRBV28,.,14,TGTGCCAGCACCCTTAGCTCTGGGGCCAACGTCCTGACTTTC,CASTLSSGANVLTF
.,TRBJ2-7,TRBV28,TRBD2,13,TGTGCCAGCAGGGCGACTAGCACCTACGAGCAGTACTTC,CASRATSTYEQYF
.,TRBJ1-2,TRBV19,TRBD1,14,TGTGCCAGTAGTATTTTTGCAGGGGGCGAGGGCTACACCTTC,CASSIFAGGEGYTF
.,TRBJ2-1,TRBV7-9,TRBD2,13,TGTGCCAGCAGCCCTACTAGCGGGAATGAGCAGTTCTTC,CASSPTSGNEQFF
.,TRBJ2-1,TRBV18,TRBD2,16,TGTGCCAGCTCACCGCCCCGTGGACTAGCGGAGAATGAGCAGTTCTTC,CASSPPRGLAENEQFF
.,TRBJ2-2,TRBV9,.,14,TGTGCCAGCAGCCCCCAGGCGGACACCGGGGAGCTGTTTTTT,CASSPQADTGELFF
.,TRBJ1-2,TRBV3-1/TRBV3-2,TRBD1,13,TGTGCCAGCAGCCGAACCGACAGGGATGGCTACACCTTC,CASSRTDRDGYTF
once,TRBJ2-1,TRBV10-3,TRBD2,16,TGTGCCATCAGTGACCCCTCCGGACTAGTAAGGGATGAGCAGTTCTTC,CAISDPSGLVRDEQFF
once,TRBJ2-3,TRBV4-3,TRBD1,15,TGCGCCAGCAGCGTCCGGGACAGGGAGTCAGATACGCAGTATTTT,CASSVRDRESDTQYF
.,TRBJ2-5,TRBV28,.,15,TGTGCCAGCAGAAGCACCCGGGATCGTAAAGAGACCCAGTACTTC,CASRSTRDRKETQYF
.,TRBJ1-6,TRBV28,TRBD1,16,TGTGCCAGCAGTCTACAGGGGAGCTCCTATAATTCACCCCTCCACTTT,CASSLQGSSYNSPLHF
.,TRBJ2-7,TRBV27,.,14,TGTGCCACCAGAAAGCGGGTACCCTCCTACGAGCAGTACTTC,CATRKRVPSYEQYF
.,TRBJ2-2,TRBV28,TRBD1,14,TGTGCCAGCAGAAGACAGGGGTGGGCCGGGGAGCTGTTTTTT,CASRRQGWAGELFF
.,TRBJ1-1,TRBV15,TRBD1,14,TGTGCCACCAGCAGAGGGACAGGGGGCGACGAAGCTTTCTTT,CATSRGTGGDEAFF
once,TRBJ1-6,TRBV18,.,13,TGTGCCAGCTCACTAGATTGGGAATCACCCCTCCACTTT,CASSLDWESPLHF
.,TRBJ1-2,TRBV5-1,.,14,TGCGCCAGCAGCTCGGGAACAGGGCCGGCTGGCTACACCTTC,CASSSGTGPAGYTF
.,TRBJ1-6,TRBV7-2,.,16,TGTGCCAGCAGCGGCCGGGACGGCATAGGCCGCTCACCCCTCCACTTT,CASSGRDGIGRSPLHF
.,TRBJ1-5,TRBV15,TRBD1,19,TGTGCCACCAGCAGAGCCAACTCTATCCTCCACAGGGGAGCACAGCCCCAGCATTTT,CATSRANSILHRGAQPQHF
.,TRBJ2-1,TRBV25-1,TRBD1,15,TGTGCCAGCAGTGTCCTAATACAGGGGGCTAATGAGCAGTTCTTC,CASSVLIQGANEQFF
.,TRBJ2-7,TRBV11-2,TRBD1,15,TGTGCCAGCAGCTTAGAAGGGACAGGGGGCTACGAGCAGTACTTC,CASSLEGTGGYEQYF
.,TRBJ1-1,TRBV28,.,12,TGTGCCAGCAGTGGCCGAATAGCTGAAGCTTTCTTT,CASSGRIAEAFF
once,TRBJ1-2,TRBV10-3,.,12,TGTGCCATCAGTGGGACAGTCTATGGCTACACCTTC,CAISGTVYGYTF
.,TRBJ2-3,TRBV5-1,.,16,TGCGCCAGCAGCTTGGGCCTAGCTAAGGAAGCAGATACGCAGTATTTT,CASSLGLAKEADTQYF
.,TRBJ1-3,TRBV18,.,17,TGTGCCAGCTCACCAACCCTCAATCTCGGCTCTGGAAACACCATGTATTTT,CASSPTLNLGSGNTMYF
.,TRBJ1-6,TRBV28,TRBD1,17,TGTGCCAGCACCCAGGGGGGGAATCCCTCCTATAATTCACCCCTCCACTTT,CASTQGGNPSYNSPLHF
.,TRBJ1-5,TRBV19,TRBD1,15,TGTGCCAGTAGAGACAGGGCCCGGGGCAATCAGCCCCAGCATTTT,CASRDRARGNQPQHF
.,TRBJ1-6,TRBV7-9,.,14,TGTGCCAGCAGCGGGGGTAGGGAGGAGGCACCCCTCCACTTT,CASSGGREEAPLHF
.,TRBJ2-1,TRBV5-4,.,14,TGTGCCAGCAGCGGATCGAACTCCTACAATGAGCAGTTCTTC,CASSGSNSYNEQFF
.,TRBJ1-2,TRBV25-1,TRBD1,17,TGTGCCAGCAGTGAAACCCCCGTATCCCAGGGGGCATATGGCTACACCTTC,CASSETPVSQGAYGYTF
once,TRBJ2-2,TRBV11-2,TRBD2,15,TGTGCCAGCAGCTTACGACTAGCGGGGCGCGGGGAGCTGTTTTTT,CASSLRLAGRGELFF
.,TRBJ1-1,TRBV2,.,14,TGTGCCAGCAGTGTTGAGACAGTGAACACTGAAGCTTTCTTT,CASSVETVNTEAFF
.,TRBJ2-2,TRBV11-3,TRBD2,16,TGTGCCAGCAGCTTAGTTACAGCGGGAGGCACCGGGGAGCTGTTTTTT,CASSLVTAGGTGELFF
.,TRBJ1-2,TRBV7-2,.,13,TGTGCCAGCAGCGCCACAGGGAACTATGGCTACACCTTC,CASSATGNYGYTF
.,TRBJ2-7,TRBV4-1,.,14,TGCGCCAGCAGCCAAGATCCGGATTCCTACGAGCAGTACTTC,CASSQDPDSYEQYF
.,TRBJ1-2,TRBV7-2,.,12,TGTGCCAGCAGCTTAGACTACGCCGGCTACACCTTC,CASSLDYAGYTF